The 14 T cell receptor beta chains below come from one sample, sequenced in a study of blood T cell repertoires in COVID-19. Method: immunoSEQ multiplex PCR; TCRdb's copy keeps in-frame clones and lacks some. The sample shows around 26,000 clones, approximately 81% of them seen only once. The material sequenced was peripheral blood. The receptors shown here come from a human donor in a cohort sampled during active COVID-19.

CDR3 residues: CASSYSDTQYF. CDR3 sequence (DNA): TGTGCCAGCAGCTACTCAGATACGCAGTATTTT. The chain has TRBV7-9 and TRBJ2-3; no clear D. The CDR3 spans 11 residues. From germline, CDR1 is SEHNR and CDR2 FQNEAQ (reference sequence). V was shortened by 4 bases and J by 4 bases, with 3 bases between the two germline ends.

This chain links TRBV18 with TRBJ2-5; tentative D call: TRBD1 (6 bases). From germline, CDR1 is KGHSH and CDR2 LQKENI. CDR3 length equals 13 residues. With 6 bases removed from V and 5 bases from J, the gap between germline ends came to 13 bases. The CDR3 bases are TGTGCCAGCTCGCCGGGACACGGCGAGACCCAGTACTTC. It yields the protein CASSPGHGETQYF.

The rearrangement links TRBV19 to TRBJ2-7, with TRBD1 matching 7 bases. Germline CDR1 is LNHDA and CDR2 is SQIVND (reference sequence). CDR3 size: 15 residues. Losses at the gene ends were 5 bases for V and 5 bases for J; bases not matched to a gene: 12. The CDR3 here is CASSPNDRVVDEQYF. The CDR3 DNA reads TGTGCCAGTAGTCCCAACGACAGGGTTGTTGACGAGCAGTACTTC.

This chain uses TRBV30 with TRBJ1-1; D is undetermined. Germline CDR1 GTSNPN, CDR2 SVGIG (reference sequence). V was pared by 1 base and J by 4 bases, with 10 bases between. The CDR3 runs 13 residues. The CDR3 coding sequence is TGTGCCTGGAGTGCCGGACTGAGCACTGAAGCTTTCTTT. Amino acids: CAWSAGLSTEAFF.

The chain links TRBV15 to TRBJ1-5; 7 nucleotides agree with TRBD1. The CDR3 sequence is 14 residues long. Germline V gene data show CDR1 as LNHNV and CDR2 as YYDKDF (reference sequence). V trimming: 5 bases; J trimming: 7 bases; junction bases outside the gene matches: 8. CDR3 DNA sequence: TGTGCCACCAGCCCCGGGACAGCCGGGCAGCCCCAGCATTTT. It translates to CATSPGTAGQPQHF.

This chain connects TRBV4-1 to TRBJ2-1; TRBD2 agrees at 9 bases. The trim removed 1 base at V and 12 bases at J, leaving 13 bases unmatched. Germline V gives CDR1 MGHRA, CDR2 YSYEKL. CDR3 size: 16 residues. CDR3 coding DNA: TGCGCCAGCAGCCAAGTGGGCGCAAGCGAGCGGGAGGTGCAGTTCTTC. Amino acid sequence: CASSQVGASEREVQFF.

The chain links TRBV9 to TRBJ2-7; perhaps TRBD2 as D (5 bases). The CDR3 is 14 residues long. The V gene's germline CDR1 is SGDLS and CDR2 YYNGEE. The V gene lost 4 bases and the J gene lost 5 bases, with 16 bases spanning the gap. CDR3 amino acids: CASSPRTAGDEQYF. The CDR3, as DNA: TGTGCCAGCAGCCCACGGACTGCCGGGGACGAGCAGTACTTC.

The gene calls are TRBV24-1 and TRBJ1-1; the match to TRBD1 covers 8 bases. Unmatched junction bases numbered 4, after V lost 10 bases and J lost 1 base. Germline CDR1 KGHDR, CDR2 SFDVKD. CDR3 length: 13 residues. In nucleotides, the CDR3 is TGTGCCACAAGGGACAGGTGGAACACTGAAGCTTTCTTT. It yields the protein CATRDRWNTEAFF.

This clone was picked up a small number of times. The rearrangement uses TRBV7-2 and TRBJ1-6; D remains unclear. Germline CDR1 reads SGHTA; CDR2 reads FQGNSA. V gave up 0 bases and J gave up 0 bases, with 9 bases separating them. The CDR3 has 17 residues. The CDR3 is CASSLASGRSYNSPLHF. CDR3 nucleotide sequence: TGTGCCAGCAGCTTAGCGAGCGGTCGCTCCTATAATTCACCCCTCCACTTT.

This rearrangement joins TRBV7-2 to TRBJ2-3; TRBD2 agrees at 9 bases. V was clipped by 5 bases and J by 6 bases; unmatched bases: 6. CDR1 SGHTA and CDR2 FQGNSA come from the germline V gene. This CDR3 is built from 14 residues. CDR3 coding DNA: TGTGCCAGCAGCCCGGGACTAGCTATTGATACGCAGTATTTT. Protein sequence: CASSPGLAIDTQYF.

The V call is TRBV28, the J call TRBJ1-5; D uncertain. This CDR3 comprises 15 residues. CDR1 and CDR2 from the germline V gene are MDHEN and SYDVKM. V was pared by 6 bases and J by 0 bases, with 12 bases between. The CDR3 DNA sequence: TGTGCCAGCAGCCGCGGTGATTATAGCAATCAGCCCCAGCATTTT. This codes for CASSRGDYSNQPQHF.

V gene TRBV30 combines with J gene TRBJ1-1, with a possible D match to TRBD1 (5 bases). The germline V gene encodes CDR1 GTSNPN and CDR2 SVGIG (reference sequence). CDR3 length: 12 amino acids. The V and J ends lost 3 bases and 9 bases respectively, with 14 bases between them. CDR3 amino acids: CAWSPGGTQAFF. As DNA, the CDR3 is TGTGCCTGGAGCCCGGGGGGTACACAAGCTTTCTTT. The complete variable domain, with remaining parts taken from reference TRBV30 and TRBJ1-1, reads SQTIHQWPATLVQPVGSPLSLECTVEGTSNPNLYWYRQAAGRGLQLLFYSVGIGQISSEVPQNLSASRPQDRQFILSSKKLLLSDSGFYLCAWSPGGTQAFFGQGTRLTVV.

The table lists this clone with a count of one. The chain uses TRBV13 and TRBJ1-3; the D is unclear. Trimming took 0 bases from V and 0 from J, leaving 6 bases between them. CDR1 is PRHDT and CDR2 is FYEKMQ in the germline V gene (reference sequence). The CDR3 runs to 15 residues. The CDR3 loop is CASSLGLGSGNTIYF. CDR3 nucleotide sequence: TGTGCCAGCAGCTTAGGCCTCGGCTCTGGAAACACCATATATTTT.

With regard to this clone: At one of its ends the junction is not consistent with the germline gene, which may arise from a read error. The rearrangement links TRBV11-2 to TRBJ2-1; TRBD1 agrees at 9 bases. Germline V gene data show CDR1 as SGHAT and CDR2 as FQNNGV. The CDR3 extends over 14 amino acids. CDR3 amino acids: CASSLDVPGQGRIF. The DNA for the CDR3 is TGTGCCAGCAGCTTAGATGTCCCGGGACAGGGAAGGATCTTC.